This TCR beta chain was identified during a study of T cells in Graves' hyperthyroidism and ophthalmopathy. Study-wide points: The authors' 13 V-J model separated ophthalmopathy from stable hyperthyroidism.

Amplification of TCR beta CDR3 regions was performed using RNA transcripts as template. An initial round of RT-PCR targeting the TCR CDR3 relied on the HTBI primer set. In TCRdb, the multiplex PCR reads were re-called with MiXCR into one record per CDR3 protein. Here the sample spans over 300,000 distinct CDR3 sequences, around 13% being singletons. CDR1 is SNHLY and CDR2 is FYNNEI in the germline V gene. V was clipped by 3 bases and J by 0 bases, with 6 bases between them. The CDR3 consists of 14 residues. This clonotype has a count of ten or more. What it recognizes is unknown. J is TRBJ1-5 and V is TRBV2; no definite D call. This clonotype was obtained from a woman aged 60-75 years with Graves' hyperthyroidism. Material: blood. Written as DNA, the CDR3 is TGTGCCAGCAGTGAGCTATATAGCAATCAGCCCCAGCATTTT. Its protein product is CASSELYSNQPQHF.